One T cell receptor (beta chain) is described in this entry. Per the original methods: The assay estimated nucleated cells by amplifying reference gene primers. Assay used: immunoSEQ multiplex PCR; TCRdb lists only in-frame clones, some missing. V, J and clone size are those of that table, while D and trimming were read from the DNA. The sample lists around 400,000 clones; more than 70% were seen once. This sample was taken from a study of blood T cell repertoires in COVID-19. Study-wide context: Donors in the United States, Italy and Spain gave samples during acute or convalescent COVID-19. PBMCs, B-cell-depleted T cells, or T cells were the source of the cDNA or gDNA that made up the material.

The CDR3 loop spans 16 amino acids. CDR1 LGHNA and CDR2 YSLEER come from the germline V gene. The ends were cut back, 4 bases at V and 0 bases at J, with 13 bases in the middle. The TCR sequence derives from a woman aged 25 to 39 with COVID-19, enrolled during active disease. Sequencing was done on a sample of peripheral blood. This chain links TRBV4-3 with TRBJ2-1, with D possibly being TRBD1 (6 bases). The CDR3, as DNA: TGCGCCAGCAGCCGACGACAGGCGAGCTCCTACAATGAGCAGTTCTTC. Protein sequence: CASSRRQASSYNEQFF.